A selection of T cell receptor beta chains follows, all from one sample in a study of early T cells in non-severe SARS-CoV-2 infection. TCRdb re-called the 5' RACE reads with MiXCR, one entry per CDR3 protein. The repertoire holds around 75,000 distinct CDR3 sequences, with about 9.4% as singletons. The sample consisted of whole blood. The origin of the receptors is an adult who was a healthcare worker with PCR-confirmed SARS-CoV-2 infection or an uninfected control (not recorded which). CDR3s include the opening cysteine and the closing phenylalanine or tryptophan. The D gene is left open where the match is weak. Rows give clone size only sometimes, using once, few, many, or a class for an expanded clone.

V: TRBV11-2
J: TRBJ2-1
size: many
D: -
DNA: TGTGCCAGCAGCTTTAGGGGTGGGGTATCAGAGCAGTTCTTC
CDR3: CASSFRGGVSEQFF

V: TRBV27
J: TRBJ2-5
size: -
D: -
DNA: TGTGCCAGCAGTTTAGTTCGGGGACAAGAGACCCAGTACTTC
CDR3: CASSLVRGQETQYF

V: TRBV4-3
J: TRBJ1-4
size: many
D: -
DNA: TGCGCCAGCAGCCAGTTAAGAGGGACATCCCTAAAACTGTTTTTT
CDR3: CASSQLRGTSLKLFF

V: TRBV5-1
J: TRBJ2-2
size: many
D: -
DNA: TGCGCCAGCAGCTTGGGTCAGGACAGCGTTAACACCGGGGAGCTGTTTTTT
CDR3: CASSLGQDSVNTGELFF

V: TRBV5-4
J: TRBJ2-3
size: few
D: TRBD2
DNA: TGTGCCAGCAGCCCCGCGGGAGGTGGGACAGATACGCAGTATTTT
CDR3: CASSPAGGGTDTQYF

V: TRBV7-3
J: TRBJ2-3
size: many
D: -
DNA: TGTGCCAGCAGCTTGACGGATCGTCACACAGATACGCAGTATTTT
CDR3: CASSLTDRHTDTQYF

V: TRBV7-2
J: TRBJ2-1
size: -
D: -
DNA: TGTGCCAGCAGCTCCGGTAGGGGATTCCGGGAGCAGTTCTTC
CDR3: CASSSGRGFREQFF

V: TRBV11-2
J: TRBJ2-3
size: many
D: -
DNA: TGTGCCAGCAGCTTATTTTCGCGGCAGAGCACAGATACGCAGTATTTT
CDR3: CASSLFSRQSTDTQYF

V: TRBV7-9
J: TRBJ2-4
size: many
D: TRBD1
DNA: TGTGCCAGCAGCTTAGCTCGCGGGACAGGGAGCATTCAGTACTTC
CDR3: CASSLARGTGSIQYF

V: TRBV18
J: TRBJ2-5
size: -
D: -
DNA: TGTGCCAGCTCACCACCGGTTCCGGAGACCCAGTACTTC
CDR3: CASSPPVPETQYF

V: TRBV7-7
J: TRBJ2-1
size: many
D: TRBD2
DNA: TGTGCCAGCAGCTTAGAGGCGGGGGGCTACAATGAGCAGTTCTTC
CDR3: CASSLEAGGYNEQFF

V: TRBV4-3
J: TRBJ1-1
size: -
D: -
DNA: TGCGCCAGCAGCCAAGATGGGGATATGGCTGAAGCTTTCTTT
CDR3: CASSQDGDMAEAFF

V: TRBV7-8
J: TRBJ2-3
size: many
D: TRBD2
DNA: TGTGCCAGCAGGTTCCTAGCGGGCGAGAGCACAGATACGCAGTATTTT
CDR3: CASRFLAGESTDTQYF

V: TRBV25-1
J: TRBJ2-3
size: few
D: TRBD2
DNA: TGTGCCAGCAGTGAAGGGTTAGCGGGAGGGCTTAATACGCAGTATTTT
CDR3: CASSEGLAGGLNTQYF

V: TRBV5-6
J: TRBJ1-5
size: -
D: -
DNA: TGTGCCAGCAACTTTTACAGGGCTCAGCCCCAGCATTTT
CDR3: CASNFYRAQPQHF

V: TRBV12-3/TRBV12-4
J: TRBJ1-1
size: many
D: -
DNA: TGTGCCAGCAGTTTAGACGTGAACACTGAAGCTTTCTTT
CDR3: CASSLDVNTEAFF

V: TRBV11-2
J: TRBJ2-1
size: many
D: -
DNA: TGTGCCAGCAGCTTAGGGGGCGACTTATCCTACAATGAGCAGTTCTTC
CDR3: CASSLGGDLSYNEQFF

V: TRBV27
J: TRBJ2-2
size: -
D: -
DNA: TGTGCCAGCAGTGTGCCGGAAGACACCGGGGAGCTGTTTTTT
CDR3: CASSVPEDTGELFF